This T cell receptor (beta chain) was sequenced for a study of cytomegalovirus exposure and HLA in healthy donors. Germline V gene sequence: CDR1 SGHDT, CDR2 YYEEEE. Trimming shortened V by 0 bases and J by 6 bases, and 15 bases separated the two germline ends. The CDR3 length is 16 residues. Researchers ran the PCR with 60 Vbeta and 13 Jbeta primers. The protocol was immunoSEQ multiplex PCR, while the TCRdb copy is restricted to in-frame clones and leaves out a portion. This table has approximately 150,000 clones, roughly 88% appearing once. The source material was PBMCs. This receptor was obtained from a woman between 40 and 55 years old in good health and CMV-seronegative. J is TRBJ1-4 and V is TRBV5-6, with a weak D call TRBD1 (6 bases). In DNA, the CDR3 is TGTGCCAGCAGCTTGGCTTCAGGGGTAGGGGATGAAAAACTGTTTTTT. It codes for CASSLASGVGDEKLFF.